The T cell receptor beta chain under discussion was sequenced for a study of blood T cell repertoires in COVID-19. Only in-frame clones appear in the TCRdb table, and some are missing; sequencing was by immunoSEQ multiplex PCR. The data hold fewer than 450,000 clones, with approximately 88% observed a single time. This CDR3 is 14 amino acids long. V lost 5 bases and J 7 bases, leaving 16 bases between the germline ends. Germline CDR1 reads PRHDT; CDR2 reads FYEKMQ (reference sequence). This receptor was taken from a woman aged 50 to 60 with COVID-19, enrolled during active disease. The specimen sequenced was peripheral blood. V gene TRBV13 combines with J gene TRBJ2-3; tentative D call: TRBD2 (7 bases). CDR3: CASSDRGAINTQYF. The CDR3 nucleotides read TGTGCCAGCAGCGATCGGGGGGCCATAAATACGCAGTATTTT.